This TCR beta chain was documented in a study of cytomegalovirus exposure and HLA in healthy donors. Turning to the study itself: The approximately 120 validation repertoires were reported in a later analysis to have been generated on the same platform as the 666 first-cohort repertoires.

The donors were members of the validation cohort comprising approximately 110 subjects, separate from the roughly 730-subject first cohort. TCRdb's table, derived via immunoSEQ multiplex PCR, lists solely in-frame clones and lacks some. This table has 100,000 or so clones, around 86% appearing once. CDR3 size: 15 residues. Germline V gene data show CDR1 as SGHNT and CDR2 as YYREEE (reference sequence). V was trimmed by 2 bases and J by 4 bases, leaving 13 bases between them. Study-level points and caveats: As confirmed in vitro, three CMV-associated chains were specific for CMV antigens. Rarity marked most TCR sequences, yet some public TCRs occurred in many donors.

Remarks on this clone: What it binds is not known.

The origin of this receptor is a woman under 30 in good health and CMV-seropositive. The sequencing input was PBMCs. The chain links TRBV5-4 to TRBJ2-4; weak D call: TRBD1 (7 bases). CDR3 coding DNA: TGTGCCAGCAGCTTAGCGCAGGGGGGAAAAAACATTCAGTACTTC. This translates into CASSLAQGGKNIQYF.